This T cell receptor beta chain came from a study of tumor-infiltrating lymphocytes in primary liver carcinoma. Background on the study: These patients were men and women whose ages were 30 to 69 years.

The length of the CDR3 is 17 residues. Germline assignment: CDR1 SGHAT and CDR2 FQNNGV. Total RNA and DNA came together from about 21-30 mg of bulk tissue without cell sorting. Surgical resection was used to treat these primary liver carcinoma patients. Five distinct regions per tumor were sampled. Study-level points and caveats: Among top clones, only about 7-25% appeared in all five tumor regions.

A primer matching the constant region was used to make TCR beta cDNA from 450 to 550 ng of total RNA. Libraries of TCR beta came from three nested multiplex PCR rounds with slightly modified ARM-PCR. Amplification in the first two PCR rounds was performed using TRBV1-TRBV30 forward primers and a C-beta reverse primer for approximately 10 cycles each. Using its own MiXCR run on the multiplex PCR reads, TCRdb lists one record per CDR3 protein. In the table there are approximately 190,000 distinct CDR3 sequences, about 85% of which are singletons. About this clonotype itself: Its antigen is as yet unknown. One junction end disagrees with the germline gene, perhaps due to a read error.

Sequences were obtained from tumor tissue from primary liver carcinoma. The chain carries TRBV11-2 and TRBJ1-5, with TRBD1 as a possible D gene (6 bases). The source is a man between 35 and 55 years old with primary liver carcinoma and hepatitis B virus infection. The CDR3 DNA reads TGTACCAGCAGCTTAATAGGGGTAACAGGGAGCAATCAGCCCCATCATTTT. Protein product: CTSSLIGVTGSNQPHHF.